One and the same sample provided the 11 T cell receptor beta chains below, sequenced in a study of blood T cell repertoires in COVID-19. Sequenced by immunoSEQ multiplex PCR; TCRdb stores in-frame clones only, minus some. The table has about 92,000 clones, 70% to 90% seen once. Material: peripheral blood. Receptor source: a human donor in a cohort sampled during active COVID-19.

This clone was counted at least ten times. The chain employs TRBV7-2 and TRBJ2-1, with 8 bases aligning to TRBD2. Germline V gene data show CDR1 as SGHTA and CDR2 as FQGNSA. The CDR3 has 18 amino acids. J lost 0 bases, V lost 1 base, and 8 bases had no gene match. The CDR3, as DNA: TGTGCCAGCAGCTTAGGGCAGCGGGGGCCTGGCTCCTACAATGAGCAGTTCTTC. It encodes CASSLGQRGPGSYNEQFF.

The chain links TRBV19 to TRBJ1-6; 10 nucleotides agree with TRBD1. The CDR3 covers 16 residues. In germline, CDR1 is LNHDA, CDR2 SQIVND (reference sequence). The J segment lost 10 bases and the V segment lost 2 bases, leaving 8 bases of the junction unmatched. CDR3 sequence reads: CASSINGDRGRSPLHF. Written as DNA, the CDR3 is TGTGCCAGTAGTATAAATGGAGACAGGGGGCGGTCACCCCTCCACTTT.

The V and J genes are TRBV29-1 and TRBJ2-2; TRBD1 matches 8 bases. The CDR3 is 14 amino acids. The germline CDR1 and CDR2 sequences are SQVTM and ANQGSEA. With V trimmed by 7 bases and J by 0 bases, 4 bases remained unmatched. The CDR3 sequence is CSAGQATNTGELFF. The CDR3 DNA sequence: TGCAGCGCGGGACAGGCAACGAACACCGGGGAGCTGTTTTTT.

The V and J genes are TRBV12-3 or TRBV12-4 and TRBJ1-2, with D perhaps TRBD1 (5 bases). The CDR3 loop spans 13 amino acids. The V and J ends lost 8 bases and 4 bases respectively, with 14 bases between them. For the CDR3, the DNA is TGTGCCAGCCATAGGACAATAGTCTATGGCTACACCTTC. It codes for CASHRTIVYGYTF.

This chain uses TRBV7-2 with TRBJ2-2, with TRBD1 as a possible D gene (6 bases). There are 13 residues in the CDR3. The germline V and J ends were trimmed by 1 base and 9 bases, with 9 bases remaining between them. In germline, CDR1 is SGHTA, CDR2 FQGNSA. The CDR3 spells CASSLVGARELFF. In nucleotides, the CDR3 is TGTGCCAGCAGCTTAGTGGGGGCCCGGGAGCTGTTTTTT. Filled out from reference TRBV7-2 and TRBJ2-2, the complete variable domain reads GAGVSQSPSNKVTEKGKDVELRCDPISGHTALYWYRQSLGQGLEFLIYFQGNSAPDKSGLPSDRFSAERTGGSVSTLTIQRTQQEDSAVYLCASSLVGARELFFGEGSRLTVL.

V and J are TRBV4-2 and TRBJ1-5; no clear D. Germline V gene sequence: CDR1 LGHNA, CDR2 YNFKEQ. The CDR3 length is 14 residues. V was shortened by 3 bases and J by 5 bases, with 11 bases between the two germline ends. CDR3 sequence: CASSQERLDQPQHF. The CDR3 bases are TGTGCCAGCAGCCAGGAGCGGCTGGATCAGCCCCAGCATTTT.

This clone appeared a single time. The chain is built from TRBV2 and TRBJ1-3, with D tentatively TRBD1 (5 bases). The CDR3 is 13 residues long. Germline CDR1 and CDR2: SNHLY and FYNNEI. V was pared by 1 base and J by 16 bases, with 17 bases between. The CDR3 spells CASSEGGQARAYF. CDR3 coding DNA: TGTGCCAGCAGTGAAGGGGGCCAGGCCCGGGCGTATTTT.

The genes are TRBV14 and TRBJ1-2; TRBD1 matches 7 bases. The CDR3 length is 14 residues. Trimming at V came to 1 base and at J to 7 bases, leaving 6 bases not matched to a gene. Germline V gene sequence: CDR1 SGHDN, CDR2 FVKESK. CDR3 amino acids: CASSQVRQGGGYTF. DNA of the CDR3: TGTGCCAGCAGCCAAGTTCGGCAGGGGGGTGGCTACACCTTC.

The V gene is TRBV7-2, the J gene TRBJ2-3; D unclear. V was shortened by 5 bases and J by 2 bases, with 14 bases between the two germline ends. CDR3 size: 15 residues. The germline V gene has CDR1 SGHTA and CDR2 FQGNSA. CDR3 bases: TGTGCCAGCAGCGCCCCCCCTCAGGTCACAGATACGCAGTATTTT. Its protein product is CASSAPPQVTDTQYF.

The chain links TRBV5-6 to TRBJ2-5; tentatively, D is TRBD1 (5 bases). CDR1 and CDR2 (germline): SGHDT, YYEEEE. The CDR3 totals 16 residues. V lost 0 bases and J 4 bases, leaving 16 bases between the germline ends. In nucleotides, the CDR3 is TGTGCCAGCAGCTTGGAAGGGGTCCAAGGAGTAGAGACCCAGTACTTC. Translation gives CASSLEGVQGVETQYF.

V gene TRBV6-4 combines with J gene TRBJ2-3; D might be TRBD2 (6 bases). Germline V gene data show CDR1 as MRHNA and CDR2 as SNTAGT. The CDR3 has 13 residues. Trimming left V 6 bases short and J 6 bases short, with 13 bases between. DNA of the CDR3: TGTGCCAGCAGAAGACTAGAAGAGGATACGCAGTATTTT. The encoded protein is CASRRLEEDTQYF.